This is a list of T cell receptor beta chains from one sample in a study of blood T cell repertoires in COVID-19. Generated by immunoSEQ multiplex PCR, the TCRdb table keeps only in-frame clones and is missing some. The sample holds around 300,000 clones; around 86% are singletons and the top ten take approximately 0.85%. Input material: peripheral blood. These receptor sequences come from a woman aged 40 to 49 who had recovered from COVID-19. CDR3s include the opening cysteine and the closing phenylalanine or tryptophan. Fields, in order: V gene, CDR3 length, J gene, D gene, CDR3 protein. The D gene is left open where the match is weak.

TRBV7-9,15,TRBJ1-5,-,CASSLRPRGDQPQHF
TRBV28,14,TRBJ2-7,TRBD1,CASSTGQGPTEQYF
TRBV6-5,11,TRBJ2-7,-,CASGGGYEQYF
TRBV5-4,13,TRBJ2-7,-,CASSLAGVHEQYF
TRBV28,16,TRBJ2-7,TRBD1,CASSSAGQGSGYEQYF
TRBV30,14,TRBJ2-5,-,CAWSVGRNLGTQYF
TRBV10-3,15,TRBJ2-1,TRBD2,CAIKTGLAGGDEQFF
TRBV21-1,16,TRBJ2-7,-,CASSNFGGAGGYEQYF
TRBV7-9,13,TRBJ2-1,-,CASSLIRANEQFF
TRBV9,17,TRBJ2-1,-,CASSVVGSSAHYNEQFF
TRBV19,17,TRBJ2-7,TRBD1,CASSSLTGGESRGEQYF
TRBV13,14,TRBJ2-2,TRBD1,CASSFGRTGGELFF
TRBV29-1,14,TRBJ2-1,TRBD2,CSVVSGGPYNEQFF
TRBV7-2,13,TRBJ1-2,TRBD1,CASSPGTGAGYTF
TRBV2,13,TRBJ2-7,-,CASSDDQGYEQYF
TRBV27,17,TRBJ2-7,-,CASSRLKTGWDPYEQYF
TRBV6-2/TRBV6-3,16,TRBJ2-7,-,CASSYSESPRAYEQYF
TRBV5-6,16,TRBJ2-1,-,CASSLGGGGIYNEQFF
TRBV27,14,TRBJ1-2,-,CASSLSFQGNGYTF
TRBV18,16,TRBJ2-6,-,CASSQQGIPGANVLTF
TRBV5-1,15,TRBJ2-7,-,CASSLKGGGPYEQYF
TRBV19,15,TRBJ1-5,TRBD1,CASRQTGAGNQPQHF
TRBV6-1,14,TRBJ1-1,-,CASSEAGESTEAFF
TRBV9,15,TRBJ2-7,TRBD1,CASTKGAGSSYEQYF
TRBV29-1,13,TRBJ1-4,-,CSVGREEGEKLFF
TRBV24-1,15,TRBJ2-5,TRBD2,CATSPGGRAPETQYF
TRBV5-6,18,TRBJ2-7,TRBD1,CASSLLTLDRDIDHEQYF
TRBV27,14,TRBJ1-6,-,CASSLGQPNSPLHF
TRBV25-1,15,TRBJ2-2,TRBD1,CASSKGQGDWGELFF
TRBV7-9,13,TRBJ2-7,-,CASSTPQSPEQYF
TRBV7-9,14,TRBJ2-5,TRBD2,CASSGGGAVETQYF
TRBV19,18,TRBJ2-6,-,CASSIITGTYSGANVLTF
TRBV5-1,16,TRBJ2-7,TRBD2,CASSPGTSGPTYEQYF
TRBV5-1,17,TRBJ1-4,TRBD1,CASSSTGGLAANEKLFF
TRBV5-4,14,TRBJ2-3,-,CASSPYFSADTQYF
TRBV23-1,16,TRBJ2-2,TRBD2,CASSQSGLSGKGELFF
TRBV28,13,TRBJ2-7,TRBD1,CASRGQGLVEQYF
TRBV10-3,14,TRBJ2-7,TRBD1,CAIGNRDRGDEQYF
TRBV21-1,16,TRBJ2-7,-,CASSKLGGTGPGEQYF
TRBV4-1,15,TRBJ2-7,-,CASSQSDTRDYEQYF
TRBV11-2,14,TRBJ1-1,TRBD1,CASSFGTGGLGAFF
TRBV11-3,12,TRBJ2-2,-,CASSPHTGELFF
TRBV30,13,TRBJ2-5,TRBD1,CAWSRDRGETQYF
TRBV3-1/TRBV3-2,19,TRBJ2-3,TRBD1,CASKGTGLESAASTDTQYF
TRBV7-9,17,TRBJ2-1,TRBD2,CASSLWVSSGTHNEQFF
TRBV11-2,16,TRBJ2-7,TRBD1,CASSLSLDRGRYEQYF
TRBV29-1,15,TRBJ2-7,TRBD2,CSVGRGSESSYEQYF
TRBV9,17,TRBJ2-1,-,CASSVEVNGRGLNEQFF
TRBV19,17,TRBJ2-3,TRBD2,CASSIGGGGRATDTQYF
TRBV5-4,13,TRBJ2-3,-,CASSLTGSDTQYF
TRBV19,15,TRBJ2-1,TRBD2,CASSPSGAGDNEQFF
TRBV9,15,TRBJ1-5,TRBD1,CASSVEGQGNQPQHF
TRBV5-1,12,TRBJ1-1,-,CASSLSSTEAFF
TRBV5-4,15,TRBJ2-2,TRBD2,CASSLSGRNTGELFF